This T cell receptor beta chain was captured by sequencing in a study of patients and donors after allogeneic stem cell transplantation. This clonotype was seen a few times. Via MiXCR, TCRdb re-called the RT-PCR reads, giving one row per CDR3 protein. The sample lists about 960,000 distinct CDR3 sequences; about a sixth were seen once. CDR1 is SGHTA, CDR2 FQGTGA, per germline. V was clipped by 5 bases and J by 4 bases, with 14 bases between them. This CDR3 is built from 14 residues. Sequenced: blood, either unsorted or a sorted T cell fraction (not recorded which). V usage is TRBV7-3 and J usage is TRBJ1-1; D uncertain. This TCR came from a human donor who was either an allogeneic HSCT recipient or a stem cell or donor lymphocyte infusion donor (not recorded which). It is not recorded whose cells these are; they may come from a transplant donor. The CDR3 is CASSHPRAGTEAFF. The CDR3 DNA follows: TGTGCCAGCAGCCATCCAAGGGCGGGCACTGAAGCTTTCTTT. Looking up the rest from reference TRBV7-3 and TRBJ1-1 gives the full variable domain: GAGVSQTPSNKVTEKGKYVELRCDPISGHTALYWYRQSLGQGPEFLIYFQGTGAADDSGLPNDRFFAVRPEGSVSTLKIQRTERGDSAVYLCASSHPRAGTEAFFGQGTRLTVV.